The 3 T cell receptor beta chains in this list originate from one sample, sequenced in a study of post-analysis software for immune sequencing data. Findings and limits, study-wide: Several TRBV segments were more frequent in patients than controls; TRBV5-6, TRBV5-1 and TRBV20-1 belonged to this group.

Researchers reported that TCR beta cDNA libraries carried unique molecular identifiers. TCRdb re-called the PCR reads through MiXCR, storing one row per CDR3 protein. The top ten clones hold approximately 4.2% of a sample with 820,000 or so distinct CDR3 sequences, about 53% of them seen once. These receptors have no known antigen. Sequenced material: blood. The receptors stem from a girl between 10 and 17 years old with multiple sclerosis.

The table lists this clonotype with a few counts. The rearrangement links TRBV5-1 to TRBJ2-7, with D perhaps matching TRBD1 or TRBD2 (6 bases each). The CDR3 is 15 residues long. The germline V and J ends were trimmed by 5 bases and 2 bases, with 17 bases remaining between them. The germline V gene has CDR1 SGHRS and CDR2 YFSETQ. CDR3 DNA: TGCGCCAGCAGAGCCGGGTGGGGGGCCGCCTACGAGCAGTACTTC. Amino acids: CASRAGWGAAYEQYF.

This clonotype was detected once. The rearrangement uses TRBV6-6 and TRBJ2-5, with unresolved D. Germline-derived CDR1 and CDR2 are MNHNY and SVGAGI (reference sequence). The CDR3 has 12 residues. V was pared by 0 bases and J by 7 bases, with 6 bases between. CDR3 DNA: TGTGCCAGCAGTTACTCGACCGGGACCCAGTACTTC. Translating it yields CASSYSTGTQYF.

J is TRBJ2-6 and V is TRBV12-5; D gene unclear. Trimming shortened V by 6 bases and J by 1 base, and 13 bases separated the two germline ends. Germline V lookup: CDR1 LGHNT, CDR2 FRNRAP. This CDR3 contains 16 residues. CDR3 DNA: TGTGCTAGTGGCCTACCGGACCTGTCTGGGGCCAACGTCCTGACTTTC. Protein product: CASGLPDLSGANVLTF.